This TCR beta chain was captured by sequencing in a study of shared clonotypes between healthy human individuals. The germline V gene encodes CDR1 SGHAT and CDR2 FQNNGV. This CDR3 is built from 16 residues. V shed 5 bases, J shed 3 bases, and the junction held 7 bases outside the gene matches. Assay used: immunoSEQ multiplex PCR; TCRdb lists only in-frame clones, some missing. The sample includes around 340,000 clones, over 70% of them seen just once. The count of this clone is one. The chain couples TRBV11-2 to TRBJ2-2; 9 nucleotides line up with TRBD1. The receptor was isolated from a young man in good health. The sequenced sample consisted of memory CD4+ T cells sorted from blood. Subset specified: CD45RA-negative fraction. CDR3 residues: CASSQIRTGDTGELFF. The CDR3 DNA reads as TGTGCCAGCAGCCAAATCCGGACAGGGGACACCGGGGAGCTGTTTTTT. The whole variable domain, remainder taken from reference TRBV11-2 and TRBJ2-2, is EAGVAQSPRYKIIEKRQSVAFWCNPISGHATLYWYQQILGQGPKLLIQFQNNGVVDDSQLPKDRFSAERLKGVDSTLKIQPAKLEDSAVYLCASSQIRTGDTGELFFGEGSRLTVL.